This T cell receptor (beta chain) is drawn from a study of blood T cell repertoires in COVID-19. Study details: Acute and convalescent COVID-19 samples came from the United States, Italy and Spain. PBMCs, B-cell-depleted T cells, or T cells were the source of the cDNA or gDNA that made up the material.

The CDR3 length is 14 residues. The germline gives CDR1 SGHRS, CDR2 YFSETQ. With 4 bases removed from V and 3 bases from J, the gap between germline ends came to 13 bases. Per the original data handling: Quantification of nucleated cells was approximated via reference gene primer amplification. Only in-frame clones appear in the TCRdb table, and some are missing; sequencing was by immunoSEQ multiplex PCR. D and trimming come from the DNA, and the V and J calls and clone size come from that table. The table includes some 200,000 clones, around 86% detected once. Material: peripheral blood. The chain is built from TRBV5-1 and TRBJ1-1, with D perhaps matching TRBD1 (5 bases). This clonotype originated in a woman in her thirties or forties with acute or convalescent COVID-19. CDR3 sequence: CASSGGDGYTEAFF. In nucleotides, the CDR3 is TGCGCCAGCAGCGGGGGGGACGGATACACTGAAGCTTTCTTT.